Listed below are T cell receptor beta chains from one sample, sequenced in a study of T-cell reconstitution after alpha-beta-depleted transplantation in children. MiXCR, run by TCRdb on the PCR reads, gives a single entry per CDR3 protein. Of 500,000 to 750,000 distinct CDR3 sequences listed, under 15% are singletons. The source was PBMCs, mostly from graft donor cells, collected 360 days after TCRalphabeta/CD19-depleted stem cell transplant. The receptors stem from a male patient between 5 and 17 years old who had a stem cell transplant for acute myeloid leukemia, so the T cells may come from the graft donor. Both conserved end residues are part of each CDR3. The D gene is left open where the match is weak. Expanded clones are given a class, and other clones once, few, many or no size at all.

V gene: TRBV28
D gene: TRBD1
clone size: .
CDR3 length: 17
J gene: TRBJ2-2
CDR3 DNA: TGTGCCAGCAAAGGAGGGACAGGGGGGATGAACACCGGGGAGCTGTTTTTT
CDR3 protein: CASKGGTGGMNTGELFF

V gene: TRBV20-1
D gene: .
clone size: few
CDR3 length: 18
J gene: TRBJ2-2
CDR3 DNA: TGCAGTGCTAGAGATACATTCTGGGCGGGGAGGAACACCGGGGAGCTGTTTTTT
CDR3 protein: CSARDTFWAGRNTGELFF

V gene: TRBV21-1
D gene: .
clone size: few
CDR3 length: 15
J gene: TRBJ2-7
CDR3 DNA: TGTGCCAGCAGCAAAGCCGGGACACAGACCTACGAGCAGTACTTC
CDR3 protein: CASSKAGTQTYEQYF

V gene: TRBV12-3/TRBV12-4
D gene: TRBD2
clone size: few
CDR3 length: 18
J gene: TRBJ2-3
CDR3 DNA: TGTGCCAGCAGCCGACTAATGACGGGACTAGCGCCCACAGATACGCAGTATTTT
CDR3 protein: CASSRLMTGLAPTDTQYF

V gene: TRBV24-1
D gene: .
clone size: many
CDR3 length: 11
J gene: TRBJ2-7
CDR3 DNA: TGTGCCACCGCTATAGGGCACGAGCAGTACTTC
CDR3 protein: CATAIGHEQYF

V gene: TRBV7-8
D gene: TRBD2
clone size: few
CDR3 length: 16
J gene: TRBJ2-5
CDR3 DNA: TGTGCCAGCAGCCCCGGACTAGCGGGAGTTGCAGAGACCCAGTACTTC
CDR3 protein: CASSPGLAGVAETQYF

V gene: TRBV11-1
D gene: TRBD1
clone size: once
CDR3 length: 19
J gene: TRBJ2-6
CDR3 DNA: TGTGCCAGCAGCCCGCGACAGGGTCCGACTGGTGCTGGGGCCAACGTCCTGACTTTC
CDR3 protein: CASSPRQGPTGAGANVLTF

V gene: TRBV4-3
D gene: TRBD2
clone size: .
CDR3 length: 18
J gene: TRBJ2-5
CDR3 DNA: TGCGCCAGCAGCCGGGGTGCTAGACTAGCGGGAACACAAGAGACCCAGTACTTC
CDR3 protein: CASSRGARLAGTQETQYF

V gene: TRBV20-1
D gene: .
clone size: .
CDR3 length: 14
J gene: TRBJ2-1
CDR3 DNA: TGCAGTGCCTCCGGGACACACTCCTACAATGAGCAGTTCTTC
CDR3 protein: CSASGTHSYNEQFF

V gene: TRBV6-2/TRBV6-3
D gene: .
clone size: many
CDR3 length: 12
J gene: TRBJ2-7
CDR3 DNA: TGTGCCAGCAGAACTCTGGGCTACGAGCAGTACTTC
CDR3 protein: CASRTLGYEQYF

V gene: TRBV7-2
D gene: .
clone size: few
CDR3 length: 13
J gene: TRBJ2-1
CDR3 DNA: TGTGCCAGCAGCTCCGGACCCGACAATGAGCAGTTCTTC
CDR3 protein: CASSSGPDNEQFF

V gene: TRBV10-3
D gene: TRBD1
clone size: many
CDR3 length: 14
J gene: TRBJ2-3
CDR3 DNA: TGTGCCATCACCGGACCGTCACAGGGGGATACGCAGTATTTT
CDR3 protein: CAITGPSQGDTQYF

V gene: TRBV9
D gene: TRBD2
clone size: many
CDR3 length: 16
J gene: TRBJ2-2
CDR3 DNA: TGTGCCAGCAGCGTAGGCCTAGCGGGAGGGGTCCGGGAGCTGTTTTTT
CDR3 protein: CASSVGLAGGVRELFF

V gene: TRBV4-3
D gene: .
clone size: few
CDR3 length: 15
J gene: TRBJ1-2
CDR3 DNA: TGCGCCAGCAGCCAAGATGTAATGGGCAGCCGAGGCTACACCTTC
CDR3 protein: CASSQDVMGSRGYTF

V gene: TRBV24-1
D gene: TRBD2
clone size: .
CDR3 length: 21
J gene: TRBJ2-2
CDR3 DNA: TGTGCCACCAGTGATCCCCCGGGACTAGCGGGAGGCGTACTTAAGAGCGGGGAGCTGTTTTTT
CDR3 protein: CATSDPPGLAGGVLKSGELFF

V gene: TRBV11-1
D gene: TRBD1
clone size: .
CDR3 length: 18
J gene: TRBJ2-4
CDR3 DNA: TGTGCCAGCAGCTTAAGGCCTAAATCAGGGGGCGGCAAAAACATTCAGTACTTC
CDR3 protein: CASSLRPKSGGGKNIQYF

V gene: TRBV6-1
D gene: TRBD1
clone size: .
CDR3 length: 14
J gene: TRBJ2-7
CDR3 DNA: TGTGCCAGCAGCCGACAGGGTCTTGGCTTCGAGCAGTACTTC
CDR3 protein: CASSRQGLGFEQYF

V gene: TRBV20-1
D gene: .
clone size: .
CDR3 length: 14
J gene: TRBJ2-2
CDR3 DNA: TGCAGTGCTAGAGAGGCGGGGAACACCGGGGAGCTGTTTTTT
CDR3 protein: CSAREAGNTGELFF

V gene: TRBV20-1
D gene: TRBD1
clone size: few
CDR3 length: 15
J gene: TRBJ2-3
CDR3 DNA: TGCAGTGCTGCCCTACCCGGGACAGGGGGGGATACGCAGTATTTT
CDR3 protein: CSAALPGTGGDTQYF

V gene: TRBV25-1
D gene: .
clone size: .
CDR3 length: 16
J gene: TRBJ2-5
CDR3 DNA: TGTGCCAGCAGTGAATGGACGGGTGGAGGCCAAGAGACCCAGTACTTC
CDR3 protein: CASSEWTGGGQETQYF

V gene: TRBV7-9
D gene: .
clone size: few
CDR3 length: 14
J gene: TRBJ2-5
CDR3 DNA: TGTGCCAGCAGCTTAGCTTTAGGGAGAGAGACCCAGTACTTC
CDR3 protein: CASSLALGRETQYF

V gene: TRBV6-4
D gene: TRBD2
clone size: once
CDR3 length: 15
J gene: TRBJ2-1
CDR3 DNA: TGTGCCAGCAGTGACTGGAGCGGGAGGGACAATGAGCAGTTCTTC
CDR3 protein: CASSDWSGRDNEQFF

V gene: TRBV6-5
D gene: .
clone size: many
CDR3 length: 13
J gene: TRBJ2-1
CDR3 DNA: TGTGCCAGCACCGAGACAGCCTACAATGAGCAGTTCTTC
CDR3 protein: CASTETAYNEQFF

V gene: TRBV29-1
D gene: TRBD1
clone size: few
CDR3 length: 12
J gene: TRBJ2-1
CDR3 DNA: TGCAGCGTTGGACAGGGTGGGAATGAGCAGTTCTTC
CDR3 protein: CSVGQGGNEQFF

V gene: TRBV7-6
D gene: TRBD2
clone size: .
CDR3 length: 13
J gene: TRBJ2-1
CDR3 DNA: TGTGCCAGCAGTTCTAGCGGGAGAGCTGAGCAGTTCTTC
CDR3 protein: CASSSSGRAEQFF

V gene: TRBV7-3
D gene: TRBD2
clone size: .
CDR3 length: 17
J gene: TRBJ2-1
CDR3 DNA: TGTGCCAGCAGCCGACAGAGCGGGAGGGCCCCCTACAATGAGCAGTTCTTC
CDR3 protein: CASSRQSGRAPYNEQFF

V gene: TRBV24-1
D gene: .
clone size: .
CDR3 length: 15
J gene: TRBJ2-7
CDR3 DNA: TGTGCCACCAGTGATTCTCACGGTGGGGCCTACGAGCAGTACTTC
CDR3 protein: CATSDSHGGAYEQYF